This is a list of T cell receptor beta chains from one sample in a study of blood T cells in healthy people across ages. Each CDR3 protein gets one entry after TCRdb re-called the 5' RACE reads with MiXCR. The table records 1.5 million to 1.9 million distinct CDR3 sequences, approximately 43% of them present only once. The specimen sequenced was blood. The receptors originated from a woman between 18 and 29 years old in good health. The CDR3 runs from the conserved cysteine through the conserved F or W. The D gene is left open where the match is weak. Clone size appears in some rows only: once, few, many, or a class for an expanded clone.

TRBJ2-7	14	.	.	TRBV7-2	TGTGCCAGCAGCTTAGAGGCCTCCCTCTACGAGCAGTACTTC	CASSLEASLYEQYF
TRBJ2-4	16	.	TRBD1	TRBV7-2	TGTGCCAGCAGCGGGGGACAGCCGCTAGCCAAAAACATTCAGTACTTC	CASSGGQPLAKNIQYF
TRBJ2-7	15	.	TRBD2	TRBV20-1	TGCAGTGCTAATTCGGCGGGAGTGATCTACAATGAGCAGTACTTC	CSANSAGVIYNEQYF
TRBJ1-2	14	.	.	TRBV29-1	TGCAGCGTTGAAGTGCGGGGGACAACTGTTGGCTACACCTTC	CSVEVRGTTVGYTF
TRBJ2-4	12	few	.	TRBV7-2	TGTGCCAGCAGCCCCTTCTCTCTGGAGCAGTACTTC	CASSPFSLEQYF
TRBJ2-7	15	.	.	TRBV28	TGTGCCAGCAGCGACGGGACTCAAAGCTCCTACGAGCAGTACTTC	CASSDGTQSSYEQYF
TRBJ2-1	12	.	.	TRBV24-1	TGTACCAGCGGGACAGCGAACAATGAGCAGTTCTTC	CTSGTANNEQFF
TRBJ1-2	15	.	TRBD1	TRBV3-1	TGTGCCAGCAGCCAGGAGGACAGGGGGCAGGATGGCTACACCTTC	CASSQEDRGQDGYTF
TRBJ2-1	15	few	TRBD2	TRBV28	TGTGCCAGCAGCAACGCGGCTAGCGGGTCCAATGAGCAGTTCTTC	CASSNAASGSNEQFF
TRBJ1-2	16	few	TRBD1	TRBV7-2	TGTGCCAGCAGCTTAGGCGGTTCGGGACAGGGCTATGGCTACACCTTC	CASSLGGSGQGYGYTF
TRBJ1-5	16	.	.	TRBV10-3	TGTGCCATCAGTGAGTCGGGGGGCGTGTTGACTCAGCCCCAGCATTTT	CAISESGGVLTQPQHF
TRBJ2-3	13	.	.	TRBV11-3	TGTGCCAGCAGCTTCTCGGTCACAGATACGCAGTATTTT	CASSFSVTDTQYF
TRBJ2-1	15	many	.	TRBV7-9	TGTGCCAGCCCCGTCTTGGGGCGGCCCGACAATGAGCAGTTCTTC	CASPVLGRPDNEQFF
TRBJ2-3	15	.	TRBD2	TRBV7-2	TGTGCCAGCAGCTTATACGGCGGGGGGATAGATACGCAGTATTTT	CASSLYGGGIDTQYF
TRBJ1-2	15	many	.	TRBV12-3/TRBV12-4	TGTGCCAGCAACATAGGGGTACGGGCTAACTATGGCTACACCTTC	CASNIGVRANYGYTF
TRBJ2-1	15	.	.	TRBV7-8	TGTGCCAGCAGCCCCTTACCGGGCTCCTACAATGAGCAGTTCTTC	CASSPLPGSYNEQFF
TRBJ2-1	12	.	.	TRBV7-2	TGTGCCAGCAGCTTCTCAACCTATGAGCAGTTCTTC	CASSFSTYEQFF
TRBJ2-1	18	once	TRBD1	TRBV4-3	TGCGCCAGCAGCCAAGAAATTCCCGGGACAGGGGGTCACAATGAGCAGTTCTTC	CASSQEIPGTGGHNEQFF
TRBJ2-7	12	.	.	TRBV9	TGTGCCAGCAGCGTAGTAAACAATGAGCAGTACTTC	CASSVVNNEQYF
TRBJ2-3	11	many	.	TRBV10-3	TGTGCCATCAGTGAGCGAGATACGCAGTATTTT	CAISERDTQYF
TRBJ2-1	15	few	TRBD2	TRBV12-3/TRBV12-4	TGTGCCAGCAGGTCGAGCGGGGGGCCGGGTAATGAGCAGTTCTTC	CASRSSGGPGNEQFF
TRBJ2-5	13	.	.	TRBV25-1	TGTGCCAGCAGTGACTCCAGAGAAGAGACCCAGTACTTC	CASSDSREETQYF
TRBJ2-5	14	.	.	TRBV4-3	TGCGCCAGCAGCCAAGATTATGGAGCAAATGAGCAGTACTTC	CASSQDYGANEQYF
TRBJ1-6	15	.	TRBD1	TRBV15	TGTGCCACCAGCGACCGGGACAGGTGGAATTCACCCCTCCACTTT	CATSDRDRWNSPLHF
TRBJ2-1	17	.	TRBD2	TRBV24-1	TGTGCCACCAGTGATTTGGGGGTTAGCGGGACATACAATGAGCAGTTCTTC	CATSDLGVSGTYNEQFF
TRBJ1-2	17	.	TRBD1	TRBV14	TGTGCCAGCAGCCAAGGTAGACGCAGGGGGTCCGACTATGGCTACACCTTC	CASSQGRRRGSDYGYTF
TRBJ2-3	13	many	.	TRBV18	TGTGCCAGCAGCCCCTCTAGCACAGATACGCAGTATTTT	CASSPSSTDTQYF
TRBJ1-5	13	.	.	TRBV7-8	TGTGCCAGCAGCAAACGGACTCCCCCGCCCCAGCATTTT	CASSKRTPPPQHF
TRBJ1-2	13	many	.	TRBV10-3	TGTGCCATCAGTGAGTCGGGTGACTATGGCTACACCTTC	CAISESGDYGYTF
TRBJ2-1	18	few	TRBD2	TRBV12-3/TRBV12-4	TGTGCCAGCAGTTTAGATCCGGGACTAGCGGGCAGAAACAATGAGCAGTTCTTC	CASSLDPGLAGRNNEQFF
TRBJ2-1	10	few	.	TRBV20-1	TGCAGTGTTTCGCGAGATGAGCAGTTCTTC	CSVSRDEQFF
TRBJ2-4	15	few	TRBD2	TRBV12-3/TRBV12-4	TGTGCCAGCAGTTTACGGGGGGGTGGCCAAAACATTCAGTACTTC	CASSLRGGGQNIQYF
TRBJ1-5	13	few	TRBD1	TRBV9	TGTGCCAGCGGGGGGACAGGCAATCAGCCCCAGCATTTT	CASGGTGNQPQHF
TRBJ2-7	13	.	TRBD1	TRBV29-1	TGCAGCGTAAGACAGGGGGCTGGGTACGAGCAGTACTTC	CSVRQGAGYEQYF
TRBJ1-2	14	.	.	TRBV6-5	TGTGCCAGCTCCAGGGACTCCGGAGGGTATGGCTACACCTTC	CASSRDSGGYGYTF
TRBJ2-3	17	.	TRBD1	TRBV9	TGTGCCAGCAGCGTAGGGACAGGGACCACCCTTACAGATACGCAGTATTTT	CASSVGTGTTLTDTQYF
TRBJ1-5	14	.	.	TRBV20-1	TGCAGTGCTACGGACGTCAATAGCAATCAGCCCCAGCATTTT	CSATDVNSNQPQHF
TRBJ2-5	15	.	.	TRBV12-3/TRBV12-4	TGTGCCAGCAGTTTACTAGTTGGGGGGCAAGAGACCCAGTACTTC	CASSLLVGGQETQYF
TRBJ1-1	15	.	.	TRBV6-6	TGTGCCAGCAGTTACTCGATAGTTACAACCTCCGAAGCTTTCTTT	CASSYSIVTTSEAFF
TRBJ2-1	13	.	TRBD2	TRBV6-5	TGTGCCAGCATGTCTAGCGGGTACAATGAGCAGTTCTTC	CASMSSGYNEQFF
TRBJ2-7	12	.	.	TRBV3-1	TGTGCCAGCAGCCACTTATACAATGAGCAGTACTTC	CASSHLYNEQYF
TRBJ2-5	13	.	.	TRBV6-5	TGTGCCAGCACCCTTCCAGGGGGAGGGACCCAGTACTTC	CASTLPGGGTQYF
TRBJ2-1	15	.	TRBD2	TRBV4-2	TGTGCCAGCAGCCAAGAGGGGACTACCCAAGAGACCCAGTTCTTC	CASSQEGTTQETQFF
TRBJ1-4	18	.	.	TRBV4-1	TGCGCCAGCAGCCAAGTGGGAGGCCCCCATGCAACTAATGAAAAACTGTTTTTT	CASSQVGGPHATNEKLFF
TRBJ2-7	13	.	.	TRBV10-3	TGTGCCACAAAGACCCAAAGCTCCTACGAGCAGTACTTC	CATKTQSSYEQYF
TRBJ2-1	15	.	.	TRBV28	TGTGCCAGCAGTTTATTAGAGGTCTCCTACAATGAGCAGTTCTTC	CASSLLEVSYNEQFF
TRBJ2-1	15	few	.	TRBV2	TGTGCCAGCCGTGAGACATCCGCCGATTACAATGAGCAGTTCTTC	CASRETSADYNEQFF
TRBJ2-7	14	many	.	TRBV12-3/TRBV12-4	TGTGCCAGCAGTTCCATCGCGGGCCCCTACGAGCAGTACTTC	CASSSIAGPYEQYF
TRBJ1-5	14	few	TRBD1	TRBV2	TGTGCCAGCAGTCCGACAGGGGGAATCCAGCCCCAGCATTTT	CASSPTGGIQPQHF
TRBJ1-5	17	many	.	TRBV7-9	TGTGCCAGCAGCTTCTCCGGGGAGGGGGTAAGGGATCAGCCCCAGCATTTT	CASSFSGEGVRDQPQHF